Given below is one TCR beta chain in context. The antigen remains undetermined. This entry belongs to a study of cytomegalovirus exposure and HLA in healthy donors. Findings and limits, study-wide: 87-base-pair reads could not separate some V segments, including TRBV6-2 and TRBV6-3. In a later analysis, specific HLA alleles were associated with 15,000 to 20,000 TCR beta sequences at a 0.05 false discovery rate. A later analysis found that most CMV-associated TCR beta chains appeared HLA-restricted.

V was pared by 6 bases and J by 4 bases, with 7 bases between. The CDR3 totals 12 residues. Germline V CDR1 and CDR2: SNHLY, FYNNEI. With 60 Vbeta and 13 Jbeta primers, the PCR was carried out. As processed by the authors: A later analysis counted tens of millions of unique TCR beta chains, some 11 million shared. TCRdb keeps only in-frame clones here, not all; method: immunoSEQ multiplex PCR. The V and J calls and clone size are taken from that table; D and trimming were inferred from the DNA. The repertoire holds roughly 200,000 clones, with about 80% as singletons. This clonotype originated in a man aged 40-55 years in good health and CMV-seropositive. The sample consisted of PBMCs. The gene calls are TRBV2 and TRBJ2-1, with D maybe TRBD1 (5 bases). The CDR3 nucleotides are TGTGCCAGCAGGGACATTTACAATGAGCAGTTCTTC. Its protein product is CASRDIYNEQFF.